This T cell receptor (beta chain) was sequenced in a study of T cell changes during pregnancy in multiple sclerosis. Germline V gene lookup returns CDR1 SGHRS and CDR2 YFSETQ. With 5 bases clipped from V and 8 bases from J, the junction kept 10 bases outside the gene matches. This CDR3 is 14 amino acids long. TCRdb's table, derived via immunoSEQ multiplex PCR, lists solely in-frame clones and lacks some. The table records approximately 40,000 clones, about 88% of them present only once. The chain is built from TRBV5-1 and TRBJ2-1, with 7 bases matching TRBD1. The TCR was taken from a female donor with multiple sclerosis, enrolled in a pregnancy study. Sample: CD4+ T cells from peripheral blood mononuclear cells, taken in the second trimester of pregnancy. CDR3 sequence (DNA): TGCGCCAGCAGTTCGATGACAGGGTCGGATGAGCAGTTCTTC. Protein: CASSSMTGSDEQFF.